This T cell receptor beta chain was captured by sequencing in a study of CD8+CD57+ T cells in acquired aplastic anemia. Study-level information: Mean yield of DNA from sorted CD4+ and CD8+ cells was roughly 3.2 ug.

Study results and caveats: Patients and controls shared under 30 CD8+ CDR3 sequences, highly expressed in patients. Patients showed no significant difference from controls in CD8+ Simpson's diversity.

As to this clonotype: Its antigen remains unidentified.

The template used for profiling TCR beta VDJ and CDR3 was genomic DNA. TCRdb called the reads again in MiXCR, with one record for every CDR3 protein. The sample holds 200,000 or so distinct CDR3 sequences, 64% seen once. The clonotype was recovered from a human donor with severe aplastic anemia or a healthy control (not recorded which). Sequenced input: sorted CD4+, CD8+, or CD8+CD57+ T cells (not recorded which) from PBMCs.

DNA of the CDR3: TGTGCCATCAGTGAGTCCGGGGAACACTATGGCTACACCTTC. Its protein is CAISESGEHYGYTF. The chain uses TRBV10-3 and TRBJ1-2; D is uncertain. Looked up from germline, CDR1 is ENHRY and CDR2 is SYGVKD. Trimming removed 0 bases from V and 3 bases from J, with 8 bases in between. The CDR3 covers 14 residues.